These T cell receptor beta chains were read from a single sample in a study of CD8+ T cells in alopecia areata. Assay used: immunoSEQ multiplex PCR; TCRdb lists only in-frame clones, some missing. Among 150,000 to 190,000 clones listed, around 55% were seen once. This material consisted of CD8+ T cells sorted from blood, taken at week 0. Receptor source: a human donor with alopecia areata. CDR3s include the opening cysteine and the closing phenylalanine or tryptophan. D genes are given only for firm matches. The size of a clone is reported for some rows only, either as once, few or many, or as a class for expanded clones.

size	V	D	J	DNA	CDR3
-	TRBV7-9	TRBD1	TRBJ1-1	TGTGCCAGCAGCCCCGGGACAGACACTGAAGCTTTCTTT	CASSPGTDTEAFF
-	TRBV30	-	TRBJ1-1	TGTGCCTGGACCCCGTTGTTTGGCACTGAAGCTTTCTTT	CAWTPLFGTEAFF
-	TRBV14	-	TRBJ2-3	TGTGCCAGCAGCCAAGAACCCTCATACACAGATACGCAGTATTTT	CASSQEPSYTDTQYF
-	TRBV15	-	TRBJ1-5	TGTGCCACCAGCAGAGACAGTAGCAATCAGCCCCAGCATTTT	CATSRDSSNQPQHF
-	TRBV5-6	-	TRBJ2-1	TGTGCCAGCAGCTTGGCCAGAGACAATGAGCAGTTCTTC	CASSLARDNEQFF
-	TRBV29-1	-	TRBJ2-1	TGCAGCGTGGGTTTCGGAGGATCTGACAATGAGCAGTTCTTC	CSVGFGGSDNEQFF
once	TRBV29-1	-	TRBJ1-1	TGCAGCGTTGAAGATAGGACAGAAGCTTTCTTT	CSVEDRTEAFF
-	TRBV7-6	TRBD2	TRBJ2-1	TGTGCCAGCAGCTTAGCGACAGCGGGAGCCAGGGGTGAGCAGTTCTTC	CASSLATAGARGEQFF
few	TRBV15	TRBD1	TRBJ2-3	TGTGCCACCTCGAAGACAGGGGGAACAGATACGCAGTATTTT	CATSKTGGTDTQYF
-	TRBV5-1	-	TRBJ1-6	TGCGCCAGCAGCTTGACCCGATCCGGGCCCCATAATTCACCCCTCCACTTT	CASSLTRSGPHNSPLHF
-	TRBV9	-	TRBJ1-2	TGTGCCAGCAGCAACAAGTACTATGGCTACACCTTC	CASSNKYYGYTF
-	TRBV6-5	TRBD1	TRBJ2-1	TGTGCCAGCATGGCCCCAGGGGGATACAATGAGCAGTTCTTC	CASMAPGGYNEQFF
few	TRBV13	-	TRBJ2-3	TGTGCCAGCAGCCTGGCCGGGCAGGGGATGGATACGCAGTATTTT	CASSLAGQGMDTQYF
once	TRBV18	-	TRBJ2-7	TGTGCCAGCTCACCCGGGGGAGAAGGGTCGCAGACCTACGAGCAGTACTTC	CASSPGGEGSQTYEQYF
-	TRBV10-1	-	TRBJ2-7	TGCGCCAGCAGCGGTGATGATCGCTCCTACGAGCAGTACTTC	CASSGDDRSYEQYF
-	TRBV29-1	TRBD2	TRBJ2-7	TGCAGCGTTGCGGGGGGGGTCGCCTACGAGCAGTACTTC	CSVAGGVAYEQYF
few	TRBV5-1	TRBD1	TRBJ1-4	TGCGCCAGCAGCTTGGAGGGGTCGACAGGGCCTAATGAAAAACTGTTTTTT	CASSLEGSTGPNEKLFF
-	TRBV7-6	-	TRBJ2-2	TGTGCCAGCAGCTTAGAGGGCGGTAGGAACACCGGGGAGCTGTTTTTT	CASSLEGGRNTGELFF
few	TRBV30	TRBD1	TRBJ1-2	TGTGCCTGGCAGGGGGCGGTCTATGGCTACACCTTC	CAWQGAVYGYTF
-	TRBV7-9	-	TRBJ2-1	TGTGCCAGCAGATCACTCCGGGAAGGTGTCAATGAGCAGTTCTTC	CASRSLREGVNEQFF
-	TRBV4-3	-	TRBJ1-2	TGCGCCAGCAGCCAAGATCGATCAGGGGCGGATGGCTACACCTTC	CASSQDRSGADGYTF
-	TRBV30	-	TRBJ1-5	TGTGCCTGGAGTGTTTTGGACAGTAATCAGCCCCAGCATTTT	CAWSVLDSNQPQHF
-	TRBV7-9	TRBD2	TRBJ2-1	TGTGCCAGCAGCATAGGGACTAGCGGTTACAATGAGCAGTTCTTC	CASSIGTSGYNEQFF
-	TRBV25-1	-	TRBJ1-1	TGTGCCAGCAGTGGGGGGATCAGCACTGAAGCTTTCTTT	CASSGGISTEAFF
few	TRBV29-1	-	TRBJ1-2	TGCAGCGTTGAAGATTCGGCAGGGGATGGCTACACCTTC	CSVEDSAGDGYTF
-	TRBV10-3	-	TRBJ2-3	TGTGCCATCAGTGAAGGAGATACGCAGTATTTT	CAISEGDTQYF
few	TRBV4-1	-	TRBJ1-5	TGCGCCAGCAGCCAAGATCGGGGGGCCGGGCAGCCCCAGCATTTT	CASSQDRGAGQPQHF
-	TRBV28	TRBD1	TRBJ1-2	TGTGCCAGCAGTTTAGTGGGACAGGGAAAGGATGGCTACACCTTC	CASSLVGQGKDGYTF
-	TRBV4-1	-	TRBJ1-4	TGCGCCAGCAGCCAAGACACAGGGATTAATGAAAAACTGTTTTTT	CASSQDTGINEKLFF
-	TRBV2	-	TRBJ2-7	TGTGCCAGCAGTGAGCGGGCTAGGACCTACGAGCAGTACTTC	CASSERARTYEQYF